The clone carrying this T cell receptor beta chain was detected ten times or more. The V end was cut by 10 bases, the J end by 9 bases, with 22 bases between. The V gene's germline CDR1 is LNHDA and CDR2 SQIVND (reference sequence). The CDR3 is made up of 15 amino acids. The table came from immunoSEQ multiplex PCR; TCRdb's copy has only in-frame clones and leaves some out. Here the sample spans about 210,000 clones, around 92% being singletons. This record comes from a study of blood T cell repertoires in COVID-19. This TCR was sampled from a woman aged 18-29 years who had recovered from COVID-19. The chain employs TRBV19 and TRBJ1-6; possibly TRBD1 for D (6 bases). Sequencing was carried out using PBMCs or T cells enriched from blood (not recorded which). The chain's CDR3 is CATQGWGGDTSPLHF. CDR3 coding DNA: TGTGCCACCCAAGGATGGGGGGGCGACACTTCACCCCTCCACTTT.